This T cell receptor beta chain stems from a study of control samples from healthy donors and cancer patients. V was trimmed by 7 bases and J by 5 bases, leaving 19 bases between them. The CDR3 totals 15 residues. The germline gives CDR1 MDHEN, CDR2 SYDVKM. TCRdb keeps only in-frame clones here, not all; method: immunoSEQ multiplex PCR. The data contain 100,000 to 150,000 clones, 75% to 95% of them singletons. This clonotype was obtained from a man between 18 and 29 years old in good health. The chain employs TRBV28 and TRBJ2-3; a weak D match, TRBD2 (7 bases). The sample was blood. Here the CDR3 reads CASTPGGLGEDTQYF. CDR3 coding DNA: TGTGCCAGCACCCCGGGGGGCCTGGGGGAAGATACGCAGTATTTT.